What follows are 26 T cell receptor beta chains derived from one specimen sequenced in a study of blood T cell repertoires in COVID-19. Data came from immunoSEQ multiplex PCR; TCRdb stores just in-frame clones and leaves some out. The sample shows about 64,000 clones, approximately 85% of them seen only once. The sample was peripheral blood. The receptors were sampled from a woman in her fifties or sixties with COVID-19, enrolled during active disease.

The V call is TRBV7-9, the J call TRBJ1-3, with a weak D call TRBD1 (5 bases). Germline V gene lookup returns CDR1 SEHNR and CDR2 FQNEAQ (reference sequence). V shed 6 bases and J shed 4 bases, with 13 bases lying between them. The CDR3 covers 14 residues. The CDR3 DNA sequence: TGTGCCAGCAGGCAGGGATCTGCCGGAAACACCATATATTTT. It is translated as CASRQGSAGNTIYF.

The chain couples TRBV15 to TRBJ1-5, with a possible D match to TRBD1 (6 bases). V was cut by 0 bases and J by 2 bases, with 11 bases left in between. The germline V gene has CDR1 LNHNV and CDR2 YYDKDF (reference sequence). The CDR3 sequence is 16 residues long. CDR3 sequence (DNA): TGTGCCACCAGCAGAGACTCCAGGGGTGGCAATCAGCCCCAGCATTTT. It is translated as CATSRDSRGGNQPQHF.

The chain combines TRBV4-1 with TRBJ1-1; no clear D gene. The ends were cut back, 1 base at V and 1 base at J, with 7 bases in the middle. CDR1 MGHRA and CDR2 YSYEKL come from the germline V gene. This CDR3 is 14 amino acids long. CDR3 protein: CASSQVLPNTEAFF. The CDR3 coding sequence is TGCGCCAGCAGCCAAGTACTCCCGAACACTGAAGCTTTCTTT.

The CDR3 region has the DNA TGTGCCAGTAGTAGGGGACAGGGAGCCACTGAAGCTTTCTTT. It is translated as CASSRGQGATEAFF. The genes are TRBV19 and TRBJ1-1, with TRBD1 matching 9 bases. V shed 4 bases and J 4 bases; nucleotides not matched to a gene: 4. Germline CDR1 reads LNHDA; CDR2 reads SQIVND (reference sequence). The CDR3 has 14 amino acids.

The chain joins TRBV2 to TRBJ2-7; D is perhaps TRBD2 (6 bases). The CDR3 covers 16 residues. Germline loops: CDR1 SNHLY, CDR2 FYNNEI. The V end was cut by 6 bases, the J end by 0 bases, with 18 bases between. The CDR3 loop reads CASRAGRSGSSYEQYF. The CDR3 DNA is TGTGCCAGCAGGGCCGGGAGAAGCGGTAGCTCCTACGAGCAGTACTTC.

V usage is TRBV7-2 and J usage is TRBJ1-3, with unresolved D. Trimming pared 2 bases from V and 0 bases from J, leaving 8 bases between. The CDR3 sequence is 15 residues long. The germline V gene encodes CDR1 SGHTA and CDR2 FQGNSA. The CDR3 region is CASSLSLNSGNTIYF. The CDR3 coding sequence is TGTGCCAGCAGCTTATCCCTTAACTCTGGAAACACCATATATTTT. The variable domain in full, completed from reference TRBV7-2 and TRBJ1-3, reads GAGVSQSPSNKVTEKGKDVELRCDPISGHTALYWYRQSLGQGLEFLIYFQGNSAPDKSGLPSDRFSAERTGGSVSTLTIQRTQQEDSAVYLCASSLSLNSGNTIYFGEGSWLTVV.

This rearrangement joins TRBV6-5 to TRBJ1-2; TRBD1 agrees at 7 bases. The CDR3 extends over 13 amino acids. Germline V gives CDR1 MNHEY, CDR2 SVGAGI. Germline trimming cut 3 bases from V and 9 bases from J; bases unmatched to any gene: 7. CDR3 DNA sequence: TGTGCCAGCAGTTATAGTACAGGGGAGCGCTACACCTTC. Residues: CASSYSTGERYTF.

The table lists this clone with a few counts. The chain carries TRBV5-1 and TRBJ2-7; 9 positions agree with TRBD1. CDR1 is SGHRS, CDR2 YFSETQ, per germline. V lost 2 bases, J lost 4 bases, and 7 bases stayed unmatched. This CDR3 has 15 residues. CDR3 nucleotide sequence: TGCGCCAGCAGCTTCGCCCGACAGGGGGGTTACGAGCAGTACTTC. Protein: CASSFARQGGYEQYF.

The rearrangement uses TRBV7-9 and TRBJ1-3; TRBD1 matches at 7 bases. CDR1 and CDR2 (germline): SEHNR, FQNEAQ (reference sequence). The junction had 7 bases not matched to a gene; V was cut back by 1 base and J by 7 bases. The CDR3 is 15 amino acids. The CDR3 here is CASSLGQGFANTIYF. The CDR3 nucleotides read TGTGCCAGCAGCTTAGGACAGGGCTTCGCTAACACCATATATTTT. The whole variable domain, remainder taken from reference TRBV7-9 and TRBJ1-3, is DTGVSQNPRHKITKRGQNVTFRCDPISEHNRLYWYRQTLGQGPEFLTYFQNEAQLEKSRLLSDRFSAERPKGSFSTLEIQRTEQGDSAMYLCASSLGQGFANTIYFGEGSWLTVV.

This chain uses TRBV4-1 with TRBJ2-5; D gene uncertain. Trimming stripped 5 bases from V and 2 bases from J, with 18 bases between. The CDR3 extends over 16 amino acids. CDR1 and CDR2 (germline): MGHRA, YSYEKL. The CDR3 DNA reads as TGCGCCAGCAGCTACAGCACGGCTACTCTTCAAGAGACCCAGTACTTC. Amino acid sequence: CASSYSTATLQETQYF.

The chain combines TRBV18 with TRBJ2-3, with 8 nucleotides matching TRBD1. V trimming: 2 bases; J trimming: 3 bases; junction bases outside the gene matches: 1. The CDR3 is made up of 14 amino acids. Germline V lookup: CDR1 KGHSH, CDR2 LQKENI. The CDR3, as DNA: TGTGCCAGCTCACCAGGGACAGGAACAGATACGCAGTATTTT. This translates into CASSPGTGTDTQYF.

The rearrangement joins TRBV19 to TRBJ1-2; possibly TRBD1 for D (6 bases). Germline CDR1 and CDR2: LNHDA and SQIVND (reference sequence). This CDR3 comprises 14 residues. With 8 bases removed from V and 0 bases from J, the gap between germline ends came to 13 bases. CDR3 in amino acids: CASWGTPSNYGYTF. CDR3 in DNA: TGTGCCAGTTGGGGGACACCGTCTAACTATGGCTACACCTTC.

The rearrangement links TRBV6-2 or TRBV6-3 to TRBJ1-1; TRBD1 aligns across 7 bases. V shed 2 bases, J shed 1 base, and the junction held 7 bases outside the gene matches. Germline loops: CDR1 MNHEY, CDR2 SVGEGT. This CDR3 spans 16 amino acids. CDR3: CASSYGPHRGNTEAFF. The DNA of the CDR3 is TGTGCCAGCAGTTACGGCCCCCACAGGGGGAACACTGAAGCTTTCTTT.

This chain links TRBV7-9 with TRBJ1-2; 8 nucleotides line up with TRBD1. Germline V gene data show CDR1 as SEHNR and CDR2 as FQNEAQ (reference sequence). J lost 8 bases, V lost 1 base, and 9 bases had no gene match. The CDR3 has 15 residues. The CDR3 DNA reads TGTGCCAGCAGCTTAGGCTGGCGACAGGGGTACGGCTACACCTTC. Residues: CASSLGWRQGYGYTF.

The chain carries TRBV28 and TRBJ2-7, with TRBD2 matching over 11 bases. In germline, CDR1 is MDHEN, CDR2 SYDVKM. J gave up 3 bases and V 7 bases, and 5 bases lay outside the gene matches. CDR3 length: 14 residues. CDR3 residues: CASKLAGEVYEQYF. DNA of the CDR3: TGTGCCAGCAAACTAGCGGGAGAAGTCTACGAGCAGTACTTC.

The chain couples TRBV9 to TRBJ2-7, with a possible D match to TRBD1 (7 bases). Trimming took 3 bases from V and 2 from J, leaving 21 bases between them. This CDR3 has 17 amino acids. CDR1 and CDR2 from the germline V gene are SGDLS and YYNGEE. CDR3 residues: CASSETAQGRIPYEQYF. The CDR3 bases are TGTGCCAGCAGCGAGACCGCACAGGGGAGGATTCCCTACGAGCAGTACTTC.

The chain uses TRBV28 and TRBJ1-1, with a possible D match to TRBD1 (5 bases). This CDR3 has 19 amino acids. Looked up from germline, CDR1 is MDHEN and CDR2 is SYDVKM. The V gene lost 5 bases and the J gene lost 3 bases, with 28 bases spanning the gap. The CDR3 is CASSTPFGWGEGGDTEAFF. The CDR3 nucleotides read TGTGCCAGCAGTACCCCCTTTGGATGGGGGGAGGGTGGGGACACTGAAGCTTTCTTT.

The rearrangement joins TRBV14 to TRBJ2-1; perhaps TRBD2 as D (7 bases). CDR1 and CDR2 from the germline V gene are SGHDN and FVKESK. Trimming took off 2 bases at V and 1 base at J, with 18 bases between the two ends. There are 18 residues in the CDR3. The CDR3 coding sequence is TGTGCCAGCAGCCAACGCCCTTGGGGGGGGCAATCCTACAATGAGCAGTTCTTC. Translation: CASSQRPWGGQSYNEQFF.

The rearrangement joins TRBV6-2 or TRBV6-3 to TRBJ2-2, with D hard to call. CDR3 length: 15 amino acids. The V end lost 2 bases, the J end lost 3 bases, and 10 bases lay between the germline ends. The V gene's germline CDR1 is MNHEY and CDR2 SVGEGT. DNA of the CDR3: TGTGCCAGCAGTTACCTACACGGGTACACCGGGGAGCTGTTTTTT. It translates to CASSYLHGYTGELFF.

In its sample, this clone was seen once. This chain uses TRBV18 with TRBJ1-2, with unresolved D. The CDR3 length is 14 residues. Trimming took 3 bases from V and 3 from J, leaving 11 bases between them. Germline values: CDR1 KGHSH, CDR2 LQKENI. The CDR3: CASSPEDTYYGYTF. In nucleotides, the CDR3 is TGTGCCAGCTCACCCGAAGACACCTACTATGGCTACACCTTC.

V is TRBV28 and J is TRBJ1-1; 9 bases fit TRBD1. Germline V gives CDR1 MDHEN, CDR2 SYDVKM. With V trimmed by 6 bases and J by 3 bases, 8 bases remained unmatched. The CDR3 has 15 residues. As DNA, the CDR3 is TGTGCCAGCAGGGGGGGGACAGGGTCGGACACTGAAGCTTTCTTT. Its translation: CASRGGTGSDTEAFF.

The CDR3 sequence is CASSPQAGIGNTIYF. The CDR3 DNA reads TGTGCCAGTAGCCCCCAGGCGGGTATTGGAAACACCATATATTTT. This chain connects TRBV19 to TRBJ1-3; no firm D call. V gave up 6 bases and J gave up 3 bases, with 15 bases separating them. The CDR3 loop spans 15 amino acids. CDR1 and CDR2 (germline): LNHDA, SQIVND (reference sequence).

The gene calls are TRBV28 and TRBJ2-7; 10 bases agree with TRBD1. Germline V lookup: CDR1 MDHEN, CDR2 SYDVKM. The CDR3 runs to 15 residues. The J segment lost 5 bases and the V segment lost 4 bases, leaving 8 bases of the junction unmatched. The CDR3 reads CASSSPGTGANEQYF. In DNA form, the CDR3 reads TGTGCCAGCAGTTCTCCCGGGACAGGGGCCAACGAGCAGTACTTC.

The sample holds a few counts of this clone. The CDR3 DNA follows: TGTGCCAGCAGCGTAGGACAGGGGGCCAGGAACACTGAAGCTTTCTTT. This encodes CASSVGQGARNTEAFF. The chain joins TRBV9 to TRBJ1-1; 10 positions match TRBD1. V gave up 0 bases and J gave up 1 base; unmatched junction bases: 3. The CDR3 has 16 residues. Germline-derived CDR1 and CDR2 are SGDLS and YYNGEE.

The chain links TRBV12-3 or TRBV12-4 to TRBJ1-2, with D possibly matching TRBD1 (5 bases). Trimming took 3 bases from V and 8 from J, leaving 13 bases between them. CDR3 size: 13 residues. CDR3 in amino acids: CASSFGRVKGYTF. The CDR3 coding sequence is TGTGCCAGCAGTTTTGGCAGGGTGAAAGGCTACACCTTC.

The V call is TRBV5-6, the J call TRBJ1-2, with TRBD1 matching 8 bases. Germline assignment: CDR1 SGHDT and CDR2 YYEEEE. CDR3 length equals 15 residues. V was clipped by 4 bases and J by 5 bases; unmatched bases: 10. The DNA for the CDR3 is TGTGCCAGCAGCCCCAAGACAGGGGTAGGGTATGGCTACACCTTC. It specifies CASSPKTGVGYGYTF.